This T cell receptor beta chain was recorded in a study of CD4+ T cells in melanoma. The method was immunoSEQ multiplex PCR; TCRdb's version includes in-frame clones alone and lacks a portion of them. Of about 6,500 clones detected, 45% to 55% appear once; the ten largest clones hold less than 20%. Whole-study findings and limits: Reportedly, melanoma neoantigen-specific CD4+ T cells showed varied differentiation states. A reported correlation linked neoantigen-specific CD4+ T cells to CD8+, macrophage and B cell function.

CDR1 is MNHNY and CDR2 is SVGAGI in the germline V gene (reference sequence). CDR3 size: 11 residues. About this clone: What it recognizes is unknown. An end of the junction does not agree with germline; a read error may underlie this.

Sequences were obtained from cells from a culture (not recorded whether cultured in vitro). The chain couples TRBV6-6 to TRBJ2-7; 7 nucleotides align to TRBD1. The source of this sequence is a human donor with melanoma. CDR3 protein: CASRVGTVLHF. The CDR3 bases are TGTGCCAGCAGAGTTGGGACAGTCCTCCACTTC.